One and the same sample provided the 3 T cell receptor beta chains below, sequenced in a study of T cell responses to AZD1222 COVID-19 vaccine. This table comes from immunoSEQ multiplex PCR, and its TCRdb copy is limited to in-frame clones, with some not included. The table lists 80,000 to 100,000 clones, approximately 91% of them singletons, with roughly 5.2% in the top ten. The sample in question was peripheral blood, obtained on day 0 of AZD1222 vaccination. Source of these receptors: an adult in good health.

The genes are TRBV21-1 and TRBJ2-7. TRBV21-1 is flagged as a pseudogene. CDR3 size: 15 residues. CDR3 sequence: CASIKTASGSYEQYF. In nucleotides, the CDR3 is TGTGCCAGCATCAAAACAGCCTCCGGGTCCTACGAGCAGTACTTC.

This chain joins TRBV19 and TRBJ1-5; D gene uncertain. This CDR3 has 14 residues. The V end was cut by 7 bases, the J end by 4 bases, with 14 bases between. Germline CDR1 and CDR2: LNHDA and SQIVND (reference sequence). The CDR3 spells CASKPQSGNQPQHF. In DNA form, the CDR3 reads TGTGCCAGTAAACCCCAGTCGGGAAATCAGCCCCAGCATTTT.

The chain combines TRBV13 with TRBJ2-7; no clear D. CDR1 and CDR2 from the germline V gene are PRHDT and FYEKMQ (reference sequence). The CDR3 loop spans 13 amino acids. Trimming stripped 5 bases from V and 9 bases from J, with 17 bases between. CDR3 in DNA: TGTGCCAGCAGCGAGGCAGGTGTACAAGGGCAGTACTTC. This sequence encodes CASSEAGVQGQYF. The whole variable domain, remainder taken from reference TRBV13 and TRBJ2-7, is AAGVIQSPRHLIKEKRETATLKCYPIPRHDTVYWYQQGPGQDPQFLISFYEKMQSDKGSIPDRFSAQQFSDYHSELNMSSLELGDSALYFCASSEAGVQGQYFGPGTRLTVT.